A single sample is the source of the 27 T cell receptor beta chains below, sequenced in a study of read filtering for tumor transcriptome and immune sequencing. From approximately 430 ng of RNA, a library with molecular barcoded alpha/delta and beta/gamma adaptors was made. From the reads, TCRdb called clonotypes with MiXCR, one entry per CDR3 protein. The table records around 130,000 distinct CDR3 sequences, 10% to 15% of them present only once. Material: a population of CD138-negative cells sorted from bone marrow. The receptors were sampled from a donor aged 40 or over with multiple myeloma.

This clonotype has at least ten counts. The genes are TRBV20-1 and TRBJ2-3, with 13 bases that match TRBD2. The CDR3 has 15 amino acids. Trimming removed 6 bases from V and 5 bases from J; junction bases left unmatched: 8. Germline values: CDR1 DFQATT, CDR2 SNEGSKA (reference sequence). In DNA form, the CDR3 reads TGCAGTGCGGGGGGACTAGCGGGGACGGTAGATACGCAGTATTTT. Translated: CSAGGLAGTVDTQYF.

This chain links TRBV12-3 or TRBV12-4 with TRBJ2-5; D is possibly TRBD2 (5 bases). Deletions cut 7 bases from V and 3 bases from J, with 15 bases between. The CDR3 is made up of 14 amino acids. The CDR3 DNA reads as TGTGCCAGCAACCCGGAACTAGGGAAAGAGACCCAGTACTTC. This codes for CASNPELGKETQYF.

A word on this clonotype: This may be a read error: a much more frequent sequence differs by one nucleotide. The CDR3 bases are TGCGCCAGCAGCTTGGATGGGGGCGCAGGGGCCGACGTCCTGACTTTC. Its protein is CASSLDGGAGADVLTF. V and J are TRBV5-1 and TRBJ2-6; tentatively, D is TRBD1 (6 bases). The CDR3 has 16 amino acids. The germline CDR1 and CDR2 sequences are SGHRS and YFSETQ.

A note on this clonotype: A much larger clone is a single base away; this may be a read error. The CDR3 end shows no conserved phenylalanine or tryptophan, and so a read error is likely. The rearrangement joins TRBV12-3 or TRBV12-4 to TRBJ2-1, with D possibly being TRBD1 (5 bases). V was trimmed by 3 bases and J by 1 base, leaving 7 bases between them. CDR3 size: 14 residues. CDR3 sequence reads: CASSFDRSYNEQFL. CDR3 bases: TGTGCCAGCAGTTTCGACAGATCCTACAATGAGCAGTTCCTC.

This clonotype showed up many times. The V gene is TRBV7-2, the J gene TRBJ2-5; D is unclear. The length of the CDR3 is 14 residues. Germline CDR1 and CDR2: SGHTA and FQGNSA. The V end lost 3 bases, the J end lost 1 base, and 9 bases lay between the germline ends. CDR3: CASSFGRSQETQYF. DNA of the CDR3: TGTGCCAGCAGCTTCGGACGGAGCCAAGAGACCCAGTACTTC.

Many counts were recorded for this clonotype. This rearrangement joins TRBV14 to TRBJ2-1; D perhaps matches TRBD1 (5 bases). The V gene's germline CDR1 is SGHDN and CDR2 FVKESK. CDR3 length: 12 residues. Trimming stripped 2 bases from V and 9 bases from J, with 8 bases between. CDR3 bases: TGTGCCAGCAGCCAACCAGGGCCTGAGCAGTTCTTC. It specifies CASSQPGPEQFF.

Points on this clonotype: This may be a read error, as it is one base from a much larger clone. This sequence joins TRBV3-1 and TRBJ1-6; D is uncertain. The CDR3 loop spans 15 amino acids. Germline V lookup: CDR1 LGHDT, CDR2 YNNKEL (reference sequence). CDR3 in DNA: TGTGCCATCAGCCAAGATCAAGGGATAGGTTCACCCCTCCACTTT. This translates into CAISQDQGIGSPLHF.

The sample holds a few counts of this clonotype. V is TRBV29-1 and J is TRBJ2-1, with D possibly TRBD1 on 6 matching bases. This CDR3 comprises 12 residues. Trimming removed 4 bases from V and 5 bases from J, with 9 bases in between. Germline lookup yields CDR1 SQVTM and CDR2 ANQGSEA. CDR3 region: CSVGGTHNEQFF. The CDR3 coding sequence is TGCAGCGTTGGGGGGACACACAATGAGCAGTTCTTC.

This clonotype was counted at least ten times. The chain carries TRBV24-1 and TRBJ2-2, with a possible D match to TRBD1 (6 bases). Germline V lookup: CDR1 KGHDR, CDR2 SFDVKD. The CDR3 length is 16 residues. The germline V and J ends were trimmed by 5 bases and 5 bases, with 17 bases remaining between them. CDR3 residues: CATSGSAAGDTGELFF. The CDR3, as DNA: TGTGCCACCAGTGGGTCGGCGGCAGGGGATACCGGGGAGCTGTTTTTT.

This clonotype was counted at least ten times. The V call is TRBV19, the J call TRBJ2-2; D is unresolved. CDR3 length: 13 amino acids. V was clipped by 5 bases and J by 6 bases, with 10 bases between them. Per the germline V gene, CDR1 is LNHDA and CDR2 is SQIVND (reference sequence). The CDR3 DNA follows: TGTGCCAGTAGTCCTATAAACTCCGGGGAGCTGTTTTTT. As protein: CASSPINSGELFF.

There are many counts of this clonotype. CDR3 sequence (DNA): TGTGCCAGCTCACCATCAGGGAATCCCTACGAGCAGTACTTC. Its protein is CASSPSGNPYEQYF. The chain combines TRBV18 with TRBJ2-7, with a tentative D call TRBD1 (5 bases). The V and J ends lost 2 bases and 2 bases respectively, with 10 bases between them. This CDR3 has 14 residues. Germline V gene sequence: CDR1 KGHSH, CDR2 LQKENI.

This clonotype has ten or more counts. The genes are TRBV29-1 and TRBJ2-7; D gene unclear. CDR1 is SQVTM, CDR2 ANQGSEA, per germline. Trimming removed 4 bases from V and 1 base from J, with 8 bases in between. The CDR3 has 12 amino acids. CDR3 coding DNA: TGCAGCGTTGCGGAAAGGTCCTACGAGCAGTACTTC. Translation gives CSVAERSYEQYF.

The rearrangement uses TRBV28 and TRBJ1-3; D gene unclear. Germline assignment: CDR1 MDHEN and CDR2 SYDVKM. Between the trimmed V and J ends, which lost 2 bases and 2 bases, there was a span of 16 bases. CDR3 size: 17 residues. CDR3 loop: CASSLRKGYLTGNTIYF. CDR3 nucleotides: TGTGCCAGCAGTTTACGGAAAGGGTATCTTACTGGAAACACCATATATTTT.

This clonotype came up many times. CDR3: CAWSGGFNQPQHF. The CDR3 DNA sequence: TGTGCCTGGAGTGGGGGTTTCAATCAGCCCCAGCATTTT. This chain joins TRBV30 and TRBJ1-5; D is unresolved. The CDR3 contains 13 residues. V dropped 1 base and J dropped 3 bases, with 7 bases sitting between them. Germline V gene lookup returns CDR1 GTSNPN and CDR2 SVGIG (reference sequence).

This clonotype has at least ten counts. The chain employs TRBV12-5 and TRBJ1-5, with D hard to call. There are 12 residues in the CDR3. Looked up from germline, CDR1 is LGHNT and CDR2 is FRNRAP. Trimming pared 3 bases from V and 7 bases from J, leaving 7 bases between. This chain's CDR3 is CASGLSGQPQHF. DNA for the CDR3: TGTGCTAGTGGTTTAAGCGGCCAGCCCCAGCATTTT.

This clonotype was seen a few times. This chain uses TRBV5-1 with TRBJ2-3, with D perhaps matching TRBD2 (6 bases). V was clipped by 0 bases and J by 0 bases, with 8 bases between them. Germline V gene lookup returns CDR1 SGHRS and CDR2 YFSETQ. CDR3 length: 15 residues. As DNA, the CDR3 is TGCGCCAGCAGCTTGGCGGGGGACAGCACAGATACGCAGTATTTT. It codes for CASSLAGDSTDTQYF.

This clonotype turned up a few times. With a much larger clone just one base away, this may be a read error. The CDR3 ends on some other residue instead of the conserved phenylalanine or tryptophan, so this is likely a read error. V and J are TRBV12-3 or TRBV12-4 and TRBJ1-2, with TRBD1 identical over 9 bases. There are 13 residues in the CDR3. V trimming: 5 bases; J trimming: 6 bases; junction bases outside the gene matches: 4. DNA of the CDR3: TGTGCCAGCAGTCCCCGACAGGGGGATGGCTACACCTCC. This gives the protein CASSPRQGDGYTS.

This clonotype was counted ten times or more. V usage is TRBV7-2 and J usage is TRBJ2-1; the D gene is possibly TRBD2 (6 bases). Per germline, CDR1 SGHTA and CDR2 FQGNSA. The germline V and J ends were trimmed by 4 bases and 5 bases, with 12 bases remaining between them. The length of the CDR3 is 14 residues. The CDR3 DNA sequence: TGTGCCAGCAGCTCCTCCGGGACTCACAATGAGCAGTTCTTC. Translating gives CASSSSGTHNEQFF.

This clonotype came up many times. The J gene is TRBJ2-3, the V gene TRBV9; D may be TRBD1 or TRBD2 (5 bases each). V was clipped by 0 bases and J by 4 bases, with 15 bases between them. CDR3 length: 16 amino acids. CDR1 is SGDLS, CDR2 YYNGEE, per germline. The CDR3 is CASSVAGTRDADTQYF. CDR3 sequence (DNA): TGTGCCAGCAGCGTAGCGGGGACGAGGGACGCAGATACGCAGTATTTT.

This clonotype showed up many times. The V gene is TRBV6-1, the J gene TRBJ1-1; tentative D call: TRBD1 (6 bases). With 8 bases removed from V and 1 base from J, the gap between germline ends came to 20 bases. The germline gives CDR1 MNHNS, CDR2 SASEGT. This CDR3 contains 16 residues. The CDR3: CASGVLTGIRNTEAFF. CDR3 nucleotides: TGTGCCAGCGGTGTACTAACAGGGATAAGGAACACTGAAGCTTTCTTT.

This clonotype was observed many times. The chain uses TRBV5-1 and TRBJ2-2; 9 nucleotides agree with TRBD2. Germline values: CDR1 SGHRS, CDR2 YFSETQ. CDR3 length: 16 residues. With 1 base clipped from V and 7 bases from J, the junction kept 8 bases outside the gene matches. CDR3 nucleotides: TGCGCCAGCAGCTTGCCCGGACTAGCGCAAAGCGGGGAGCTGTTTTTT. Amino acids: CASSLPGLAQSGELFF.

To note about this clonotype: Here the CDR3 omits its conserved ending phenylalanine or tryptophan, so a read error is the likely source. The J gene is TRBJ2-7, the V gene TRBV3-1; TRBD1 is a possible D gene (5 bases). The CDR3 loop spans 15 amino acids. CDR1 and CDR2 (germline): LGHDT, YNNKEL (reference sequence). The germline V and J ends were trimmed by 7 bases and 0 bases, with 16 bases remaining between them. The CDR3 nucleotides are TGTGCCAGCACCAAGGGGCCGACCGGCTCCTACGAGCAGTACCTC. Translated, it gives CASTKGPTGSYEQYL.

This clonotype was counted a few times. One base away lies a much larger clone, so this may be a sequencing read error. The chain couples TRBV5-1 to TRBJ2-5; D may be TRBD1 (7 bases). The CDR3 contains 15 residues. Germline values: CDR1 SGHRS, CDR2 YFSETQ. Trimming took 4 bases from V and 5 from J, leaving 18 bases between them. CDR3 nucleotide sequence: TGCGCCAGCAGCCCCTCGGAGGGGGCGACGGAGACCCAGTACTTC. It specifies CASSPSEGATETQYF.

At least ten counts were recorded for this clonotype. The CDR3 sequence: CASSGHGGYQETQYF. As DNA, the CDR3 is TGTGCCAGCAGTGGACACGGGGGGTACCAAGAGACCCAGTACTTC. The chain links TRBV2 to TRBJ2-5; 7 bases are shared with TRBD2. The CDR3 is 15 residues long. V shed 4 bases and J 0 bases; nucleotides not matched to a gene: 5. Germline V gives CDR1 SNHLY, CDR2 FYNNEI.

This clonotype was found many times. CDR3 nucleotide sequence: TGTGCCAGCAGCCCCGGCAGGGGGCGTGATACCGGGGAGCTGTTTTTT. It codes for CASSPGRGRDTGELFF. This chain joins TRBV5-5 and TRBJ2-2; TRBD1 agrees at 8 bases. V was clipped by 4 bases and J by 5 bases; unmatched bases: 10. Germline V gene sequence: CDR1 SGHKS, CDR2 YYEKEE (reference sequence). This CDR3 is built from 16 residues.

At least ten counts were recorded for this clonotype. V is TRBV28 and J is TRBJ1-1; D is possibly TRBD1 (6 bases). The CDR3 length is 13 residues. Trimming removed 8 bases from V and 4 bases from J, with 14 bases in between. Germline V gene data show CDR1 as MDHEN and CDR2 as SYDVKM. The CDR3 DNA sequence: TGTGCCAGCCTAGGGGGAAGAGGCACTGAAGCTTTCTTT. The encoded protein is CASLGGRGTEAFF.

The table lists this clonotype with many counts. The chain is built from TRBV20-1 and TRBJ2-1; the match to TRBD2 covers 16 bases. Per the germline V gene, CDR1 is DFQATT and CDR2 is SNEGSKA (reference sequence). The CDR3 loop spans 17 amino acids. Trimming took 3 bases from V and 8 from J; bases not matched to a gene: 10. The CDR3 DNA is TGCAGTGCTAGCCCCGGGACTAGCGGGAGGGCTAGAGATGAGCAGTTCTTC. Translating gives CSASPGTSGRARDEQFF.